A selection of T cell receptor beta chains follows, all from one sample in a study of blood T cells in healthy people across ages. TCRdb reprocessed the 5' RACE reads with MiXCR, giving one entry per CDR3 protein. The profile covers roughly 800,000 distinct CDR3 sequences, with about 62% appearing a single time and 22% taken by the ten largest. The source material was blood. These receptors originate from a man under 40 in good health. Both conserved end residues are part of each CDR3.

cdr3_length,v_call,cdr3_aa
17,TRBV18,CASSPTRSGTGGYGYTF
18,TRBV20-1,CSARDNIREGLAKNIQYF
14,TRBV29-1,CNVEGRAGQETQYF
14,TRBV25-1,CASSGGTGDYEQYF
14,TRBV28,CASSRDSYTDTQYF
16,TRBV6-5,CASSSPGGREQETQYF
18,TRBV7-2,CASSFRDSGGLITDTQYF
14,TRBV10-3,CAIRRTGVTDTQYF
13,TRBV28,CASKVGMNTEAFF
15,TRBV20-1,CSASPAREGDYEQYF
16,TRBV3-1,CASSQEARGRDNEQFF
18,TRBV11-2,CASSVLQAGTTSTDTQYF
16,TRBV4-1,CASSLQWAVLKETQYF
16,TRBV20-1,CSARAQAGTSYNEQFF
16,TRBV7-2,CASSFAPGLDTDTQYF
16,TRBV4-2,CASSQESARGQETQYF
14,TRBV3-1,CACSPPGGSTEAFF
15,TRBV5-1,CASSLRTGRSDTQYF
13,TRBV20-1,CSASPVGGSPPHF
15,TRBV5-1,CASSQVGQGGTEAFF
13,TRBV25-1,CASSVRGREAQYF
16,TRBV7-6,CASSARHRDTHYEQYF
14,TRBV11-3,CASSSASSCREQFF
14,TRBV20-1,CSASLQSNYNEQFF
14,TRBV7-3,CASSPTSGENEQFF
13,TRBV29-1,CSVEAAMNTEAFF
14,TRBV6-1,CASTGSSGTETQYF
15,TRBV7-2,CASSLAVAGGTEAFF
13,TRBV6-2/TRBV6-3,CASGGQGTGELFF
13,TRBV5-6,CASSWGSEYGYTF
13,TRBV20-1,CSARSRQSNIQYF
16,TRBV7-8,CASSLSRVLSNEKLFF
16,TRBV7-8,CASSLSVKVGYDEQYF
14,TRBV4-3,CASSQGVSYNEQFF
13,TRBV7-3,CASSLNPRQGQYF
16,TRBV4-3,CASSLGGRDETNEQFF
15,TRBV9,CASSESGTKYNEQFF
15,TRBV6-6,CASSYSRSRGYGYTF
14,TRBV7-2,CASSTGTSGYEQYF
15,TRBV29-1,CSVARGSGLGEKLFF